Reported below is one T cell receptor (beta chain). Its antigen is unidentified. The data derive from a study of T cell repertoires in cytomegalovirus infection. Study details: Matching HLA type and CMV infection were both indicated by public TCR beta signatures.

Overall study findings and caveats: Ex vivo responses were dominated by HLA-C-restricted CMV-specific TCR beta clonotypes. Cumulative public TCR beta family frequency identified CMV carriers with the relevant HLA.

TCRdb fed the reads into MiXCR, producing one record per CDR3 protein. The table records hundreds of thousands of distinct CDR3 sequences, under 25% of them present only once. The source of this sequence is a human donor in good health (CMV status not recorded). Some clones in this sample may be carry-over from other donors' samples. Sequenced sample: CD8+ T cells from PBMCs.

The chain's CDR3 is CASSLSWGARDSPLHF. The CDR3 DNA reads TGCGCCAGCAGCTTGTCTTGGGGGGCAAGAGATTCACCCCTCCACTTT. V usage is TRBV5-1 and J usage is TRBJ1-6; D is possibly TRBD1 (6 bases). Trimming cost V 1 base and J 8 bases, with 16 bases left between them. Germline V gene sequence: CDR1 SGHRS, CDR2 YFSETQ. The CDR3 consists of 16 residues.